This record concerns one TCR beta chain sequence. This specimen belongs to a study of T cell responses to AZD1222 COVID-19 vaccine. TCRdb keeps only in-frame clones here, not all; method: immunoSEQ multiplex PCR. The table lists some 130,000 clones, 85% to 90% of them singletons. The CDR3 is 14 amino acids. V was shortened by 0 bases and J by 1 base, with 6 bases between the two germline ends. CDR1 and CDR2 from the germline V gene are LNHNV and YYDKDF (reference sequence). The sample in question was peripheral blood, obtained on day 0 of AZD1222 vaccination. V usage is TRBV15 and J usage is TRBJ1-1, with D unclear. The TCR sequence derives from an adult in good health. The CDR3 nucleotides read TGTGCCACCAGCAGAGATCTGGCGAACACTGAAGCTTTCTTT. It codes for CATSRDLANTEAFF.